This T cell receptor (beta chain) was identified during a study of blood T cell repertoires in COVID-19. In the study overall: Italy, Spain and the United States were the sources of the convalescent and acute COVID-19 samples. From T cells, B-cell-depleted T cells, or PBMCs came the material, which was cDNA or gDNA.

In germline, CDR1 is LNHDA, CDR2 SQIVND (reference sequence). The V and J ends lost 7 bases and 7 bases, in that order; junction bases with no gene match: 12. The CDR3 runs to 15 residues. Authors' processing steps: Nucleated cell counts were estimated from reference gene primer amplification. Produced via immunoSEQ multiplex PCR; TCRdb's table is partial and in-frame only. That table gives V, J and clone size, and the DNA gave D and trimming. The sample lists some 290,000 clones, approximately 80% seen once, with over 2.5% in the top ten. V gene TRBV19 combines with J gene TRBJ2-1, with 8 bases matching TRBD2. This clonotype was sampled from a woman aged 55-69 years with active or convalescent COVID-19. Sequenced material: peripheral blood. The CDR3 sequence: CASKTGTSRGNEQFF. The CDR3 nucleotides are TGTGCCAGTAAAACAGGGACTAGTAGAGGGAATGAGCAGTTCTTC.